This T cell receptor (beta chain) was identified in a study of cytomegalovirus exposure and HLA in healthy donors (dated by TCRdb to 2016 to 2017). With regard to the full study: In an earlier analysis of 450 to 750 of the donors, 250 to 300 Gb of sequence data and some 100 million unique TCR beta sequences from some 170 million T cells were reported. An early release covering about 600 HLA-typed donors comprised around 300 gigabases of sequencing data and around 85 million unique TCR sequences. Among the roughly 390 genotyped donors, around 81% belonged to the genetic ancestry cluster associated with self-reported Caucasian donors. The study aimed to test whether cataloging public T cell receptors could reveal signatures of past pathogen exposure. The T cell repertoires of roughly 660 subjects were profiled by immunosequencing and related to cytomegalovirus serostatus. Besides the first cohort of hundreds of subjects, a separate validation cohort made up of some 110 different subjects was used. To predict cytomegalovirus infection status, the study combined high-throughput TCR immunosequencing, statistical association of individual TCRs with disease status, and machine learning. A later analysis re-examined previously published TCR beta repertoires from hundreds of donors and added high-resolution HLA genotyping to investigate patterns of TCR occurrence. Rather than drawing on any new phenotypic data, the later analysis identified candidate immune exposures from TCR beta sequences and the way those sequences occurred across donors. An earlier analysis of nearly 600 of the donors applied high-throughput TCR beta sequencing to assess whether each TCR beta V gene segment acted as functional or pseudogenic. Donor age, sex, ethnicity and CMV serostatus were compiled together with the repertoire data. A later genetic analysis used genome-wide SNP genotypes for about 60% of the roughly 670 donors, treating that subset as a discovery cohort. Every discovery cohort repertoire had been produced on one sequencing platform. Class I and class II HLA loci were covered by the typing at four-digit resolution. Typing coverage varied by locus: roughly 629-640 donors for A, B, C, DRB1 and DQB1; under 550 for DQA1; around 570 for DPA1; around 490 for DPB1. Roughly 5 DR-DQ haplotypes were handled as single units for association and clustering, since linkage in the cohort was strong. Among around 400 genotyped donors of the cohort, an average of about 240,000 unique TCR beta nucleotide sequences was sequenced per donor, of which about 18% were non-productive.

The cohort comprised several hundred healthy bone marrow donors. At the time of sampling, every cohort member was nominally healthy, though immune exposures that went unrecorded were likely present. The donor tested CMV seropositive and was one of the 289 seropositive cohort members. A peripheral blood sample was collected from each donor, and TCR beta sequencing was performed on peripheral blood mononuclear cells. The Qiagen DNeasy Blood Extraction Kit was used to extract genomic DNA from the blood cell samples. The library was prepared using the immunoSEQ multiplex PCR assay. A mixture of 60 forward primers for TCR Vbeta segments and 13 reverse primers for TCR Jbeta segments was used in the multiplex PCR. The CDR3 region of rearranged TCR beta genes was amplified from genomic DNA by a multiplex PCR assay. The Illumina HiSeq System was used to sequence the amplified TCR beta libraries as 87-base-pair reads. The authors processed their data as follows. Across the roughly 700 repertoires, a later analysis counted tens of millions of unique TCR beta chains, around 11 million of which were shared by at least two donors. Raw reads were error-corrected and collapsed into unique sequences with a nearest-neighbor algorithm that merged closely related sequences to remove PCR and sequencing errors. Alignment of CDR3 sequences to IMGT reference sequences was used to assign V, D and J gene segments. For a sequence to be retained, at least a six-nucleotide match to both a V gene segment and a J gene segment was required. Rearrangements were called productive when the CDR3 lacked stop codons and stayed in frame with V and J; all others were non-productive. CDR3 was defined by IMGT convention, running from the second conserved V-encoded cysteine to the conserved J-encoded phenylalanine. The earlier analysis of about 590 of the donors excluded sequences that lacked an unambiguous match to a single V gene segment. In an earlier analysis of 500 to 750 of the donors, V segments were called functional above 56.7% productive rearrangements and were called segregating when the between-donor standard deviation exceeded 5%. A statistical classification framework was built to diagnose cytomegalovirus status from the catalog of TCR beta chain sequences. In a later analysis, TCR nucleotide sequences were compared against IMGT/GENE-DB human TR gene sequences so that V and J genes could be assigned. A later analysis assigned CDR3 sequences and most-parsimonious VDJ recombination scenarios with the TCRdist pipeline. A later analysis defined each TCR beta chain by its CDR3 amino acid sequence plus V-gene family, and excluded reads lacking a unique V-gene family. A later analysis removed nearly 600 highly shared, low-generation-probability nucleotide sequences to deal with suspected cross-contamination and a sequencing artifact. In a later analysis, a clonal expansion index for each public chain was calculated from normalized within-repertoire ranks of inferred template counts. Generation probabilities in a later analysis came from a VDJ recombination model fitted to out-of-frame rearrangements, and those results were checked against IGoR. In a later analysis, TCR-TCR, TCR-HLA and TCR-CMV co-occurrence was scored with hypergeometric tests, and a repertoire-size bias correction was applied to TCR pairs. To estimate false discovery rates, a later analysis permuted the HLA or CMV assignments 20 times. In a later analysis, co-occurring TCRs were grouped with DBSCAN, and TCRdist sequence similarity was added when clustering was performed within HLA-allele-positive subsets. Repertoires with fewer than 30,000 or more than 120,000 public chains were left out of co-occurrence clustering, as were a handful of repertoires with anomalous nucleotide sharing. Imported from immuneACCESS, the table was reduced by TCRdb to in-frame sequences with V and J called. These copies leave out some clones; in studies compared against another copy, an unresolved V gene accounts for under half, and the cause of the remainder is not known. D and trimming were read from the DNA, whereas the V and J calls and clone size are those reported in that table. This sample's clone table shows about 70,000 clones. Around 2.4% of the sample is held by the ten biggest clonotypes.

Taken from cysteine to phenylalanine, the CDR3 has 15 residues. The sequence is cut down to CDR3 DNA, 45 bases in frame from base 1. V gives up 4 bases and J gives up 0 bases, and the segment between their germline ends measures 14 bases. The germline V gene (reference sequence) sets CDR1 to SGHKS and CDR2 to YYEKEE. What the work shows at the level of the full study, not this receptor alone: Immune exposure information for the cohort was limited to CMV serostatus. A group of highly shared sequence variants was considered likely to be a technical artifact of the sequencing pipeline. Broadly in line with IMGT annotations, most TCR beta V segments showed up in productive rearrangements about 87% or about 30% of the time in an earlier analysis of roughly 590 of the donors. According to a later analysis, parvovirus B19, influenza, CMV and Epstein-Barr virus appeared linked to several top co-occurrence clusters. It was suggested by the authors that the approach could potentially be generalized to other disease states and immunological phenotypes. Because HLA typing was missing for some donors at each locus, association tests included only the typed subset. In the study, 150 to 200 TCR beta chains were listed as associated with cytomegalovirus. A further reported finding was that TCR beta sequences accurately predicted the HLA-A and HLA-B alleles for most subjects in the first cohort. Correlated functional status among segregating V segments might be attributable to linkage disequilibrium, but an unknown experimental factor could not be ruled out. Some IMGT-functional V segments, including TRBV6-2 and TRBV6-3, could not be told apart with the 87-base-pair reads, so those segments were excluded. Roughly uniform sequencing depth across donors was assumed in presence/absence analyses, although this assumption may not hold. Only TCR beta chains were sequenced in this cohort, and the absence of alpha or paired-chain data limited detectable features. Approximately 18 rarely observed V segments, including chromosome 9 orphons, were excluded from the earlier analysis of approximately 600 of the donors because counts were too low. According to a later genetic analysis, donors in an Asian-associated ancestry cluster had fewer N-insertions in productive TCRs than the approximately 700-donor mean. An association between a missense DCLRE1C variant and V-gene and J-gene trimming of TCR beta chains was found in a later genetic analysis and replicated in an independent cohort. The classifier was reported to diagnose cytomegalovirus status with high specificity and sensitivity in both the original cohort and the validation cohort. Most TCR sequences were observed very rarely across donors, whereas some public TCRs were present in many individuals. Compared with equally common non-associated chains, HLA-associated TCR beta chains in a later analysis were more clonally expanded and had lower generation probabilities. A later analysis found that TCR association rates varied across HLA loci, with DRB1 alleles showing the most associated TCRs and HLA-C alleles the fewest. Assigning TCR associations to individual alleles was difficult when HLA alleles, especially DR and DQ, strongly co-occurred. A later analysis associated 15,000 to 20,000 TCR beta sequences with specific HLA alleles at a false discovery rate of 0.05. Most CMV-associated TCR beta chains appeared to be HLA-restricted in a later analysis, and the HLA associations seemed to be driven largely by CMV exposure. Three of the identified cytomegalovirus-associated TCR beta chains were confirmed in vitro to be specific for cytomegalovirus antigens.

Notes on this clone: This receptor's antigen is unknown.

The sample taken for sequencing was PBMCs. The clonotype originates from a female donor in good health and CMV-seropositive. The chain is encoded by TRBV5-5 joined to TRBJ2-7, and the D gene may be TRBD1, 6 bases matching. This receptor carries the CDR3 CASSLGQGSSYEQYF. DNA sequence: TGTGCCAGCAGCCTCGGCCAGGGGAGCTCCTACGAGCAGTACTTC.